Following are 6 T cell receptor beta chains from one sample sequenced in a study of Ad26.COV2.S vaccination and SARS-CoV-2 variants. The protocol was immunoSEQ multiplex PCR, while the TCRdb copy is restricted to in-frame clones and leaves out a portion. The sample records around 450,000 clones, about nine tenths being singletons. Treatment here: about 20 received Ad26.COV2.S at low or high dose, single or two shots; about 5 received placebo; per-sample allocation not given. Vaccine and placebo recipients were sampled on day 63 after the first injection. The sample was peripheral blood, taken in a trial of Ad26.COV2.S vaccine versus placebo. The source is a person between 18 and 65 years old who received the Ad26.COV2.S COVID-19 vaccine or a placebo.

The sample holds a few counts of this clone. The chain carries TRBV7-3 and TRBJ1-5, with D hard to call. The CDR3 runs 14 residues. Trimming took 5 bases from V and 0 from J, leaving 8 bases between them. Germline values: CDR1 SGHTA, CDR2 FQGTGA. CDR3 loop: CASSIDNSNQPQHF. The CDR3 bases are TGTGCCAGCAGCATAGACAATAGCAATCAGCCCCAGCATTTT.

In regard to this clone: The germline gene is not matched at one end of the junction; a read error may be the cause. The CDR3 sequence is CASSVTSSQPQHF. Here the CDR3 DNA reads TGTGCCAGCAGTGTGACCAGCAGTCAGCCCCAGCATTTT. This chain joins TRBV2 and TRBJ1-5, with unresolved D. This CDR3 region has 13 residues. Germline lookup yields CDR1 SNHLY and CDR2 FYNNEI.

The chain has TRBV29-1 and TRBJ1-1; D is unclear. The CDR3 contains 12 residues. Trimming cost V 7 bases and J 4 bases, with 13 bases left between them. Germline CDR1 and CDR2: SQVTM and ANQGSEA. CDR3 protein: CSAREGGTEAFF. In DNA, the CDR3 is TGCAGCGCAAGGGAGGGAGGCACTGAAGCTTTCTTT. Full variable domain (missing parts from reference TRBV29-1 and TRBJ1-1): SAVISQKPSRDICQRGTSLTIQCQVDSQVTMMFWYRQQPGQSLTLIATANQGSEATYESGFVIDKFPISRPNLTFSTLTVSNMSPEDSSIYLCSAREGGTEAFFGQGTRLTVV.

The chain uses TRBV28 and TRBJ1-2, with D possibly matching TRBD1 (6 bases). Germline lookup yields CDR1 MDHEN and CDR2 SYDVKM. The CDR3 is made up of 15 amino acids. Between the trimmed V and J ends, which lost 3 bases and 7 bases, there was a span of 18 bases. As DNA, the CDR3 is TGTGCCAGCAGTTTTGCGATCGAAGGGGGGGTTGGCTACACCTTC. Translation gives CASSFAIEGGVGYTF.

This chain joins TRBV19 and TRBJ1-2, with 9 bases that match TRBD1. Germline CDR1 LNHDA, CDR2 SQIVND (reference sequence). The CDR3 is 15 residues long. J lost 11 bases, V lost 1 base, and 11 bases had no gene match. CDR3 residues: CASSIVDMDRGSYTF. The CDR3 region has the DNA TGTGCCAGTAGTATAGTAGATATGGACAGGGGATCTTACACCTTC.

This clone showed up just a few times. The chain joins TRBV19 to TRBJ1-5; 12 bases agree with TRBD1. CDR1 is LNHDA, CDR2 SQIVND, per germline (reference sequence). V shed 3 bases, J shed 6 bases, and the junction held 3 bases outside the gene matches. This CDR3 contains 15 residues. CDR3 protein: CASSMGQGAGQPQHF. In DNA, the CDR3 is TGTGCCAGTAGTATGGGACAGGGGGCGGGTCAGCCCCAGCATTTT.